Here is one TCR delta chain with its context. TCRdb called clones anew from the RT-PCR reads with CATT. The table has approximately 3,000 delta-chain clones, about 12% seen once. These data belong to a study of gamma-delta T cells after stem cell transplantation. Germline lookup yields CDR1 TVYSNPD and CDR2 GDNSRS (reference sequence). The CDR3 has 19 amino acids. The V and J ends lost 5 bases and 5 bases respectively, with 36 bases between them. Specimen: gamma-delta T cells. The TCR was taken from a human donor. It is not recorded whose cells these are; they may come from a transplant donor. The chain is built from TRDV3 and TRDJ1, with D tentatively TRDD2 (7 bases). CDR3 sequence: CAATFLPLWAMGGTDKLIF. For the CDR3, the DNA is TGTGCCGCCACGTTCCTACCCCTCTGGGCCATGGGGGGCACTGATAAACTCATCTTT.